These 11 T cell receptor beta chains originate from one sample sequenced in a study of Graves' ophthalmopathy and Graves' hyperthyroidism. Amplification of TCR beta CDR3 regions used RNA transcripts. Second-round multiplex PCR came after first-round RT-PCR with HTBI primers. TCRdb re-derived calls from the multiplex PCR reads in MiXCR, one entry per CDR3 protein. The data hold about 740,000 distinct CDR3 sequences, with around 40% observed a single time. The sample taken for sequencing was peripheral blood. The receptors were gathered from an adult man with Graves' ophthalmopathy.

A few counts support this clonotype. This chain uses TRBV20-1 with TRBJ1-6; D perhaps matches TRBD1 (5 bases). The germline V gene has CDR1 DFQATT and CDR2 SNEGSKA (reference sequence). The CDR3 runs 13 residues. The V end was cut by 7 bases, the J end by 5 bases, with 12 bases between. CDR3 amino acids: CSVTENNNSPLHF. DNA for the CDR3: TGCAGTGTGACAGAGAATAATAATTCACCCCTCCACTTT.

The rearrangement joins TRBV14 to TRBJ1-4, with TRBD1 matching over 9 bases. Germline values: CDR1 SGHDN, CDR2 FVKESK. The CDR3 has 18 amino acids. The junction had 11 bases not matched to a gene; V was cut back by 1 base and J by 5 bases. The CDR3 is CASSQGGAVGTGNEKLFF. The CDR3 bases are TGTGCCAGCAGCCAAGGGGGTGCGGTGGGGACAGGGAATGAAAAACTGTTTTTT.

V usage is TRBV7-9 and J usage is TRBJ2-2, with 7 bases identical to TRBD1. Looked up from germline, CDR1 is SEHNR and CDR2 is FQNEAQ (reference sequence). This CDR3 has 15 amino acids. The J segment lost 5 bases and the V segment lost 2 bases, leaving 5 bases of the junction unmatched. This CDR3 reads CASSLKGAGTGELFF. CDR3 bases: TGTGCCAGCAGCTTAAAGGGGGCAGGGACCGGGGAGCTGTTTTTT.

The chain couples TRBV18 to TRBJ2-2; weak D call: TRBD2 (5 bases). Trimming removed 0 bases from V and 3 bases from J, with 11 bases in between. Looked up from germline, CDR1 is KGHSH and CDR2 is LQKENI. The CDR3 consists of 16 residues. CDR3 loop: CASSPPAGRHTGELFF. CDR3 sequence (DNA): TGTGCCAGCTCACCACCGGCGGGTAGACACACCGGGGAGCTGTTTTTT.

This clonotype was counted at least ten times. In nucleotides, the CDR3 is TGTGCCAGCAGCAACTACACCCGGAATGCCTATGGCTACACCTTC. The encoded protein is CASSNYTRNAYGYTF. The genes are TRBV9 and TRBJ1-2; D call uncertain. Trimming stripped 4 bases from V and 4 bases from J, with 17 bases between. Germline V gives CDR1 SGDLS, CDR2 YYNGEE. CDR3 size: 15 residues. Full variable domain (outside the CDR3, taken from reference TRBV9 and TRBJ1-2): DSGVTQTPKHLITATGQRVTLRCSPRSGDLSVYWYQQSLDQGLQFLIQYYNGEERAKGNILERFSAQQFPDLHSELNLSSLELGDSALYFCASSNYTRNAYGYTFGSGTRLTVV.

This chain uses TRBV7-2 with TRBJ2-7; the D gene is possibly TRBD1 (6 bases). The CDR3 totals 15 residues. Between the trimmed V and J ends, which lost 2 bases and 5 bases, there was a span of 16 bases. Germline V CDR1 and CDR2: SGHTA, FQGNSA. This CDR3 reads CASSLFGRGGDEQYF. CDR3 bases: TGTGCCAGCAGCTTATTTGGCAGGGGTGGCGACGAGCAGTACTTC.

On this clonotype: This may be a read error, as it is one base from a much larger clone. The V and J genes are TRBV20-1 and TRBJ1-2, with D possibly TRBD1 on 5 matching bases. The length of the CDR3 is 13 residues. V lost 5 bases and J 7 bases, leaving 17 bases between the germline ends. Per germline, CDR1 DFQATT and CDR2 SNEGSKA (reference sequence). The CDR3 DNA sequence: TGCAGTGCTTGGAGGGGCGGAAGTACTGGCTACACCTTC. The encoded protein is CSAWRGGSTGYTF.

The chain couples TRBV20-1 to TRBJ2-1, with a tentative D call TRBD1 (5 bases). The CDR3 totals 16 residues. CDR1 and CDR2 from the germline V gene are DFQATT and SNEGSKA (reference sequence). V gave up 1 base and J gave up 3 bases, with 16 bases separating them. The CDR3 DNA reads TGCAGTGCTAGAGGGGGCTACCAAGTCGACTACAATGAGCAGTTCTTC. Encoded protein: CSARGGYQVDYNEQFF.

About this clonotype itself: This may come from a read error, since a much larger clone is one base off. The chain recombines TRBV19 with TRBJ1-1; TRBD1 matches at 7 bases. Germline V CDR1 and CDR2: LNHDA, SQIVND (reference sequence). This CDR3 region has 13 residues. Losses at the gene ends were 7 bases for V and 6 bases for J; bases not matched to a gene: 8. The CDR3 coding sequence is TGTGCCAGTACCCTAACAGGGGCGGCTGAAGCTTTCTTT. It specifies CASTLTGAAEAFF.

The genes are TRBV7-2 and TRBJ1-2; 8 nucleotides agree with TRBD1. The CDR3 spans 15 residues. Trimming cost V 0 bases and J 4 bases; bases outside gene matches: 4. Per germline, CDR1 SGHTA and CDR2 FQGNSA. This chain's CDR3 is CASSLATGGGYGYTF. CDR3 sequence (DNA): TGTGCCAGCAGCTTAGCTACAGGGGGTGGCTATGGCTACACCTTC. The whole variable domain, remainder taken from reference TRBV7-2 and TRBJ1-2, is GAGVSQSPSNKVTEKGKDVELRCDPISGHTALYWYRQSLGQGLEFLIYFQGNSAPDKSGLPSDRFSAERTGGSVSTLTIQRTQQEDSAVYLCASSLATGGGYGYTFGSGTRLTVV.

V and J are TRBV2 and TRBJ2-1; 7 nucleotides match TRBD1. J lost 5 bases, V lost 6 bases, and 7 bases had no gene match. CDR1 SNHLY and CDR2 FYNNEI come from the germline V gene. This CDR3 contains 14 residues. As DNA, the CDR3 is TGTGCCAGCAGCCCCCGGGACAGCGACAATGAGCAGTTCTTC. Protein: CASSPRDSDNEQFF.